Here is one T cell receptor (beta chain) with its context. Its target is unknown. CDR3 length: 15 amino acids. V was cut by 0 bases and J by 0 bases, with 5 bases left in between. Germline loops: CDR1 MGHRA, CDR2 YSYEKL. It was RNA transcripts that yielded the amplified TCR beta CDR3 regions. With the HTBI primer set, the TCR CDR3 went through a first round of RT-PCR. Using its own MiXCR run on the multiplex PCR reads, TCRdb lists one record per CDR3 protein. The sample yields about 400,000 distinct CDR3 sequences, around 13% seen once. The entry originates in a study of T cells in Graves' hyperthyroidism and ophthalmopathy. At the level of the study: Peripheral blood samples were taken at initial diagnosis, prior to any treatment. Points from the study as a whole: Most thyroid clonotypes that were expanded above 0.001 also turned up in blood.

Sequencing was carried out using blood. The clonotype was recovered from a young woman with Graves' hyperthyroidism. The V gene is TRBV4-1, the J gene TRBJ1-4, with no clear D. The CDR3 is CASSQDSSTNEKLFF. The CDR3 region has the DNA TGCGCCAGCAGCCAAGATTCTTCAACTAATGAAAAACTGTTTTTT.